The sequence of this TCR beta chain was determined in a study of blood T cell repertoires in COVID-19. Study-level information: T cells, B-cell-depleted T cells, or PBMCs supplied cDNA or gDNA.

CDR3 length: 18 amino acids. From germline, CDR1 is LGHNT and CDR2 FRNRAP. The V gene end was trimmed by 4 bases and the J gene end by 6 bases; junction bases not matched to a gene: 13. Only in-frame clones appear in the TCRdb table, and some are missing; sequencing was by immunoSEQ multiplex PCR. The table shows 50,000 or so clones, with about nine tenths occurring only once. This clonotype originated in a man aged 50 to 60 with active COVID-19. The chain combines TRBV12-5 with TRBJ2-7; 15 bases align to TRBD2. The material sequenced was peripheral blood. The CDR3 DNA is TGTGCTAGTGGTTCCCCTGGACTAGCGGGAGGGGTACAGGCCGAGCAGTACTTC. The encoded protein is CASGSPGLAGGVQAEQYF. The variable domain in full, with the rest retrieved from reference TRBV12-5 and TRBJ2-7, is DARVTQTPRHKVTEMGQEVTMRCQPILGHNTVFWYRQTMMQGLELLAYFRNRAPLDDSGMPKDRFSAEMPDATLATLKIQPSEPRDSAVYFCASGSPGLAGGVQAEQYFGPGTRLTVT.